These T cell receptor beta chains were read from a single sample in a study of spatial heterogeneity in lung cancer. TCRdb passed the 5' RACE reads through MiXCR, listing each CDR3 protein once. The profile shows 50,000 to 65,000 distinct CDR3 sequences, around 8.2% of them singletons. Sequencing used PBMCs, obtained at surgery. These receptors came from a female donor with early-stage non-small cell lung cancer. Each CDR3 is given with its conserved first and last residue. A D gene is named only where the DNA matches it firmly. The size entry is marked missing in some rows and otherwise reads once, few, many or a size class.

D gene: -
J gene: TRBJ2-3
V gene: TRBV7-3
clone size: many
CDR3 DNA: TGTGCCAGCAGCTCTAGGACGGGGGCAGATACGCAGTATTTT
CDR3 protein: CASSSRTGADTQYF

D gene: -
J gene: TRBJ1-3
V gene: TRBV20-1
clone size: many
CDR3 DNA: TGCAGGGCCGGAGACAGAACCTCTGGAAACACCATATATTTT
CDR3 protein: CRAGDRTSGNTIYF

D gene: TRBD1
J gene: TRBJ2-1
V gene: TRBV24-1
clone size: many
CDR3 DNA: TGTGCCACCAGTGATGGGACAGGGAGGGATGAGCAGTTCTTC
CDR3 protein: CATSDGTGRDEQFF

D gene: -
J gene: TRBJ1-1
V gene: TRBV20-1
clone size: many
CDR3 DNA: TGCAGTGCTAGGGGGACGGCTAACACTGAAGCTTTCTTT
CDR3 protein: CSARGTANTEAFF

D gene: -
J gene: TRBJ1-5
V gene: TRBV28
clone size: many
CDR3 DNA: TGTGCCAGCAGTCGAACGGCAGGATGGCATTTT
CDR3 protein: CASSRTAGWHF

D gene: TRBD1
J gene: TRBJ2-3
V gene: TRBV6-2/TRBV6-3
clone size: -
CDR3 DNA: TGTGCCAGCAGTTATAGAACAGGGGATATCATAGATACGCAGTATTTT
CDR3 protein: CASSYRTGDIIDTQYF

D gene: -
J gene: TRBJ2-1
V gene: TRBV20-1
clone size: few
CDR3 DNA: TGCAGTGCGCCGGGACTCGAATCCTACAATGAGCAGTTCTTC
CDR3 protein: CSAPGLESYNEQFF

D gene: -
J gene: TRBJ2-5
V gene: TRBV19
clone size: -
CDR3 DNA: TGTGCCAGTAGTATGATCGGAGAGACCCAGTACTTC
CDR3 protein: CASSMIGETQYF

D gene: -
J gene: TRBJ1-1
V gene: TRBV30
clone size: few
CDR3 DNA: TGTGCCTGGAACGTCGGAGGGTCTGAAGCTTTCTTT
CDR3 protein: CAWNVGGSEAFF

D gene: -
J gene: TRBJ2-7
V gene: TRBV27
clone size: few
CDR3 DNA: TGTGCCAGCAGTTTATCTATGGTGGCCGAGCAGTACTTC
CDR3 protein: CASSLSMVAEQYF

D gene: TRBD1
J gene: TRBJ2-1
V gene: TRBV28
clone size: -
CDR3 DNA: TGTGCCAACAGTTTACGACAGGGGATCCACAATGAGCAGTTCTTC
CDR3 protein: CANSLRQGIHNEQFF

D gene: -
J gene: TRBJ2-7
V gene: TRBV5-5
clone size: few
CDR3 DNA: TGTGCCAGCAGCCCCACTGAGCAGCTATACGAGCAGTACTTC
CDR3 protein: CASSPTEQLYEQYF

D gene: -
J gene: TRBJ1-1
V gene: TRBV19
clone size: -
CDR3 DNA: TGTGCCACCGAGGGGTGGGGGAACACTGAAGCTTTCTTT
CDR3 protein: CATEGWGNTEAFF

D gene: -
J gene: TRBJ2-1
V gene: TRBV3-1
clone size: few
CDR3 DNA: TGTGCCAGCAGCCAAGACCGTAGTCTGGATGAGCAGTTCTTC
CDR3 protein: CASSQDRSLDEQFF

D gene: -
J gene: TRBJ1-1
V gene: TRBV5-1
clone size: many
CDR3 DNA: TGCGCCAGCAGCTTGGATCCTACGGCTGACACTGAAGCTTTCTTT
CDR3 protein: CASSLDPTADTEAFF

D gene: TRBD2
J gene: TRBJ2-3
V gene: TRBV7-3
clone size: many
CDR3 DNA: TGTGCCAGCAGCTTAGAGGCTAGCGGAAATACAGATACGCAGTATTTT
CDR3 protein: CASSLEASGNTDTQYF

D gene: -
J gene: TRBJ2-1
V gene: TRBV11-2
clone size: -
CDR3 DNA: TGTGCCAGCAGCCCACGGGGGCAGGTGGAGGTCAATGAGCAGTTCTTC
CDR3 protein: CASSPRGQVEVNEQFF

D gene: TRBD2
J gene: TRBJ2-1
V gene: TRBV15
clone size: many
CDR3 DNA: TGTGCCACCAGCAGAGACCCAAAAAGGGCTAGCGGGAGGGGTTCCTACAATGAGCAGTTCTTC
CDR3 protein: CATSRDPKRASGRGSYNEQFF

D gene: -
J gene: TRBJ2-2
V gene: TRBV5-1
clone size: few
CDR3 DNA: TGCGCCAGCAGCTCGGGACCCGTAGACACCGGGGAGCTGTTTTTT
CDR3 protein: CASSSGPVDTGELFF

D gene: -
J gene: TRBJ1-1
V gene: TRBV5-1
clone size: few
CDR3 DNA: TGCGCCAGCACCTGGGCCCGGAACACTGAAGCTTTCTTT
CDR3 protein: CASTWARNTEAFF

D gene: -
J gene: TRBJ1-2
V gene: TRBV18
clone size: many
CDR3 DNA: TGTGCCAGCTCACCCACGGACAGTGGCTATGGCTACACCTTC
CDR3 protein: CASSPTDSGYGYTF

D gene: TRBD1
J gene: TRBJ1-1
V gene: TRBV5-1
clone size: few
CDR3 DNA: TGCGCCAGCAGCTTGTGGAGACAGGGGAACACTGAAGCTTTCTTT
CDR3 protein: CASSLWRQGNTEAFF

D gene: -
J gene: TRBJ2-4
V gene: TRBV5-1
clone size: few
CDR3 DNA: TGCGCCAGCGGATCGGGGGCTAGCGTCGAAAACATTCAGTACTTC
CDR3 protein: CASGSGASVENIQYF

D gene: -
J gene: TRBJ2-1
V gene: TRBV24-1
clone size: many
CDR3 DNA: TGTGCCACCAGTGATTTCGGCGGTACGGGTGAGCAGTTCTTC
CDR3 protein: CATSDFGGTGEQFF

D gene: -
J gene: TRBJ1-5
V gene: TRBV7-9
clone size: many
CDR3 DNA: TGTGCCAGCAGTTATCTTACCGGGACTCCGGACAAGGATCAGCCCCAGCATTTT
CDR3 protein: CASSYLTGTPDKDQPQHF

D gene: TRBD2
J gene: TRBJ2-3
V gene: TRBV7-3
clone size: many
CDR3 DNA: TGTGCCAGCAGCTTAACGGGACTAGCGACTAGCACAGATACGCAGTATTTT
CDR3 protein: CASSLTGLATSTDTQYF

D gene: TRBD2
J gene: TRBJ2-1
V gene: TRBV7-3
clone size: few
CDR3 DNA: TGTGCCAGCAGCCACTCATTCCTAGCGGGGGCGGATGAGCAGTTCTTC
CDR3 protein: CASSHSFLAGADEQFF

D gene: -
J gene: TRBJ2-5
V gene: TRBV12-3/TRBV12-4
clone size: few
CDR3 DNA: TGTGCCAGCAGAACAGGGAGAGAGACCCAGTACTTC
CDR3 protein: CASRTGRETQYF

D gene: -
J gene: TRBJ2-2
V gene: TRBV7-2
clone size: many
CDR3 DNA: TGTGCCAGCAGCTTCCAGGGCAAGAACACCGGGGAGCTGTTTTTT
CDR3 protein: CASSFQGKNTGELFF

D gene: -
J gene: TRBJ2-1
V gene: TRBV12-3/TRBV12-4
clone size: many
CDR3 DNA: TGTGCCAGCAGTTTTACTCGCGCGAGCTCCTACAATGAGCAGTTCTTC
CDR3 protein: CASSFTRASSYNEQFF

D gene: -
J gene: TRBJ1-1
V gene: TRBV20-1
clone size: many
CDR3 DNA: TGCAGTGCCCTAGGATTGGCTACGGCGAACACTGAAGCTTTCTTT
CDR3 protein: CSALGLATANTEAFF

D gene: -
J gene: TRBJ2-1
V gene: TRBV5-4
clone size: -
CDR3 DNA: TGTGCCAGCAGCTTGGCAGGGACGGGTTACAATGAGCAGTTCTTC
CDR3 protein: CASSLAGTGYNEQFF

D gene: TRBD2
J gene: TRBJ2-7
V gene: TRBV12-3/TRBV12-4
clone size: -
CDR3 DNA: TGTGCCAGCAGTGGTTCCGGGAGGGCCGTCTACGAGCAGTACTTC
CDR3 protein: CASSGSGRAVYEQYF

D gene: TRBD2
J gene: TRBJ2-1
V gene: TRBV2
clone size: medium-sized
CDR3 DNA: TGTGCCAGCACATTAGCGGGGCCCCAGTTCTTC
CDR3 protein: CASTLAGPQFF

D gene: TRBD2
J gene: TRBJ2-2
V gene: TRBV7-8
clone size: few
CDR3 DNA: TGTGCCAGCAGCTTAGAAGGCGGGGGGACGAACACCGGGGAGCTGTTTTTT
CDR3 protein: CASSLEGGGTNTGELFF

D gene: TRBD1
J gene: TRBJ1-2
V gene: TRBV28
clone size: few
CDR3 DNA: TGTGCCAGCAGCCAGTTCCGGGACAGGGATGGCTACACCTTC
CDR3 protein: CASSQFRDRDGYTF

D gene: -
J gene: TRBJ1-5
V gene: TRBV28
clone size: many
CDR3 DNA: TGTGCCAGCACCCATAAGAGGTATAGCAATCAGCCCCAGCATTTT
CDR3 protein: CASTHKRYSNQPQHF

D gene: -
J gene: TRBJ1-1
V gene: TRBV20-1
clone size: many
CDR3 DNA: TGCAGTGCTGCACCCCCGTTAGGGCGAACTGAAGCTTTCTTT
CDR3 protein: CSAAPPLGRTEAFF

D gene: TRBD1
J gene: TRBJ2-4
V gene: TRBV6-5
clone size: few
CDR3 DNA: TGTGCCAGCAGTTACCGACAGGGGACAAACATTCAGTACTTC
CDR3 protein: CASSYRQGTNIQYF

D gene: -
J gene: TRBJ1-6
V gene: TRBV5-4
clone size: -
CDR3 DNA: TGTGCCAGCAGCCCAGCGGGGGATTCACCCCTCCACTTT
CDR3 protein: CASSPAGDSPLHF

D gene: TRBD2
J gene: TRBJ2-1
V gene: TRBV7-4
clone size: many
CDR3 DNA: TGTGCCAGCAGGGAAAGAGCGGGAGGCCATCGAGGATACAATGAGCAGTTCTTC
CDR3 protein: CASRERAGGHRGYNEQFF

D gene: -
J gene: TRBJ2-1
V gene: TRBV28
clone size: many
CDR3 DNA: TGTGCCAGGGGACAAATAATCTACAATGAGCAGTTCTTC
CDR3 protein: CARGQIIYNEQFF

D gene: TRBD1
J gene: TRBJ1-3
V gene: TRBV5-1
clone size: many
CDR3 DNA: TGCGCCAGCAGCCACGCCGGGACAGGAAAAGGAGACACCATATATTTT
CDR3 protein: CASSHAGTGKGDTIYF

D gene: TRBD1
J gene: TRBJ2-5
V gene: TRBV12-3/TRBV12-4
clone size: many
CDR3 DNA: TGTGCCAGCACCAAAGGACAGGGTTCAAAGGAGACCCAGTACTTC
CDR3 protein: CASTKGQGSKETQYF

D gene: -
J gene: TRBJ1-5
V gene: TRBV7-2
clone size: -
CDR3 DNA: TGTGCCAGCAGCTTCTCCAACGGCAATCAGCCCCAGCATTTT
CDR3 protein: CASSFSNGNQPQHF

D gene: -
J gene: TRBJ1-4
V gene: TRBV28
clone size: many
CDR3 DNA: TGTGCCAGCAGTTTACGGGGGCCTACTTCAAAACTGTTTTTT
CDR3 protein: CASSLRGPTSKLFF

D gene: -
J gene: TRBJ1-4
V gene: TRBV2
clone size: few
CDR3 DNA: TGTGCCAGCAGTGGGGACGGTGCAACTAATGAAAAACTGTTTTTT
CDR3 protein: CASSGDGATNEKLFF

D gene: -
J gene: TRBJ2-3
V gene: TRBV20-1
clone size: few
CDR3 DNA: TGCAGTGCTAGACCCCTCACAGGACCAGGAGATGATACGCAGTATTTT
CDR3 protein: CSARPLTGPGDDTQYF

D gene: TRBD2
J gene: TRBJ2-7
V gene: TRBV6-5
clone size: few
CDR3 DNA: TGTGCCAGCAGTTACGGCGGACTAGCGGGGATCTCCTACGAGCAGTACTTC
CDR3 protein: CASSYGGLAGISYEQYF

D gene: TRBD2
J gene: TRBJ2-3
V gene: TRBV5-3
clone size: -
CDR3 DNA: TGTGCCAGAAGCTTACATGTTGCGGCTAGCGGGGATCAAGATACGCAGTATTTT
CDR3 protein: CARSLHVAASGDQDTQYF